Each of the 17 T cell receptor beta chains below was sequenced from the same sample in a study of shared clonotypes between healthy human individuals. Some clones are missing from TCRdb's copy, which holds only in-frame ones; the method was immunoSEQ multiplex PCR. The sample yields about 2.4 million clones, around nine tenths seen once. The sequenced sample consisted of naive CD4+ T cells sorted from blood. The subset was: CD45RA+ positively selected. Every receptor here comes from a man younger than 35 in good health.

This chain connects TRBV6-6 to TRBJ1-1; perhaps TRBD1 as D (6 bases). The ends were cut back, 7 bases at V and 1 base at J, with 16 bases in the middle. This CDR3 has 15 residues. Germline V CDR1 and CDR2: MNHNY, SVGAGI (reference sequence). CDR3 sequence: CASTQEQGWNTEAFF. In nucleotides, the CDR3 is TGTGCCAGCACCCAAGAACAGGGATGGAACACTGAAGCTTTCTTT.

The chain links TRBV10-1 to TRBJ2-7; D is perhaps TRBD2 (6 bases). V lost 3 bases and J lost 3, with 9 bases in between. Germline lookup yields CDR1 WNHNN and CDR2 SYGVQD (reference sequence). The CDR3 contains 13 residues. The CDR3 protein is CASSDFGGYEQYF. The CDR3 nucleotides read TGCGCCAGCAGTGATTTCGGGGGCTACGAGCAGTACTTC.

A remark on this clone: This CDR3 is also generated by other DNA sequences in the sample. The rearrangement links TRBV7-2 to TRBJ1-2; D may be TRBD1 (6 bases). CDR1 is SGHTA and CDR2 is FQGNSA in the germline V gene. The CDR3 consists of 13 residues. V lost 5 bases, J lost 2 bases, and 9 bases lay in between. The CDR3 spells CASSPTGNYGYTF. In DNA, the CDR3 is TGTGCCAGCAGCCCTACAGGGAACTATGGCTACACCTTC.

This sequence joins TRBV27 and TRBJ2-7; TRBD2 matches 9 bases. The V segment lost 6 bases and the J segment 3 bases; nucleotides outside the gene matches: 12. From germline, CDR1 is MNHEY and CDR2 SMNVEV (reference sequence). The CDR3 runs 16 residues. CDR3 bases: TGTGCCAGCAGGTTTAGTCTAGCGGGGCTCATCTACGAGCAGTACTTC. Protein: CASRFSLAGLIYEQYF.

The V call is TRBV5-1, the J call TRBJ1-1; the match to TRBD1 covers 7 bases. The ends lost 5 bases at V and 1 base at J; junction bases unmatched: 5. CDR3 length: 14 residues. Germline values: CDR1 SGHRS, CDR2 YFSETQ. CDR3 amino acids: CASRNRDRNTEAFF. The CDR3 DNA reads TGCGCCAGCAGAAACCGGGACAGGAACACTGAAGCTTTCTTT.

The chain links TRBV5-1 to TRBJ2-1; TRBD2 is a possible D gene (5 bases). The V gene lost 0 bases and the J gene lost 8 bases, with 24 bases spanning the gap. CDR3 length equals 18 residues. Germline values: CDR1 SGHRS, CDR2 YFSETQ. The CDR3 nucleotides read TGCGCCAGCAGCTTGGCCGCCTTTAGGGCTAGCTATTTAGATGAGCAGTTCTTC. This translates into CASSLAAFRASYLDEQFF.

The rearrangement joins TRBV29-1 to TRBJ2-7, with D uncertain. Germline CDR1 SQVTM, CDR2 ANQGSEA. CDR3 length equals 19 residues. The V gene lost 7 bases and the J gene lost 2 bases, with 33 bases spanning the gap. CDR3 protein: CSASVEPPPGYITTYEQYF. Here the CDR3 DNA reads TGCAGCGCCTCCGTCGAACCCCCGCCGGGCTACATAACGACCTACGAGCAGTACTTC.

Regarding this clone: Other nucleotide sequences from this sample produce the same CDR3. In DNA, the CDR3 is TGTGCCTGGAACACAGGACAGCTGAACACTGAAGCTTTCTTT. It codes for CAWNTGQLNTEAFF. This chain connects TRBV30 to TRBJ1-1; D perhaps matches TRBD1 (6 bases). V was trimmed by 4 bases and J by 0 bases, leaving 12 bases between them. The length of the CDR3 is 14 residues. Germline V gene data show CDR1 as GTSNPN and CDR2 as SVGIG (reference sequence).

A word on this clone: Other nucleotide sequences in the sample specify the same CDR3. The chain employs TRBV2 and TRBJ1-1; TRBD1 might be the D (6 bases). V was pared by 6 bases and J by 4 bases, with 6 bases between. The CDR3 loop spans 11 amino acids. Germline lookup yields CDR1 SNHLY and CDR2 FYNNEI. The CDR3 spells CASRQGTEAFF. The CDR3 DNA is TGTGCCAGCAGACAGGGCACTGAAGCTTTCTTT.

This chain connects TRBV10-3 to TRBJ2-2; tentative D call: TRBD2 (5 bases). CDR1 is ENHRY, CDR2 SYGVKD, per germline. The CDR3 is 14 residues long. The V and J ends lost 8 bases and 0 bases respectively, with 10 bases between them. CDR3: CAIAVGANTGELFF. CDR3 in DNA: TGTGCCATCGCGGTGGGAGCGAACACCGGGGAGCTGTTTTTT.

This chain's CDR3 is CASSPPLTRASSGNTIYF. The CDR3, as DNA: TGTGCCAGCTCACCACCTTTAACCAGGGCAAGCTCTGGAAACACCATATATTTT. The rearrangement links TRBV18 to TRBJ1-3; D is perhaps TRBD1 (5 bases). V was pared by 0 bases and J by 0 bases, with 15 bases between. Germline V gene lookup returns CDR1 KGHSH and CDR2 LQKENI. The CDR3 runs to 18 residues.

V usage is TRBV28 and J usage is TRBJ1-1; D not resolved. From germline, CDR1 is MDHEN and CDR2 SYDVKM. V was shortened by 1 base and J by 4 bases, with 4 bases between the two germline ends. CDR3 length: 12 residues. The CDR3: CASSLLITEAFF. The CDR3 region has the DNA TGTGCCAGCAGTTTATTGATCACTGAAGCTTTCTTT.

The chain has TRBV7-2 and TRBJ1-6; D ambiguous. The CDR3 has 13 amino acids. Germline assignment: CDR1 SGHTA and CDR2 FQGNSA. Trimming took off 8 bases at V and 10 bases at J, with 15 bases between the two ends. The CDR3 spells CASLKQYNSPLHF. The DNA of the CDR3 is TGTGCCAGCCTGAAGCAGTACAACTCACCCCTCCACTTT.

This clone appeared once. The chain links TRBV10-3 to TRBJ1-1; no firm D call. Trimming shortened V by 10 bases and J by 3 bases, and 15 bases separated the two germline ends. CDR3 length equals 13 residues. CDR1 is ENHRY, CDR2 SYGVKD, per germline. CDR3 loop: CATADGRDTEAFF. CDR3 nucleotides: TGTGCCACCGCGGACGGCAGAGACACTGAAGCTTTCTTT.

This clone was counted between two and nine times. V and J are TRBV27 and TRBJ1-1; D gene unclear. Deletions cut 2 bases from V and 7 bases from J, with 11 bases between. This CDR3 is 13 amino acids long. The germline V gene has CDR1 MNHEY and CDR2 SMNVEV (reference sequence). The CDR3 DNA is TGTGCCAGCAGTTTAGGCGTGGGCCATGAAGCTTTCTTT. It codes for CASSLGVGHEAFF.

The V call is TRBV6-1, the J call TRBJ2-2, with 11 positions matching TRBD2. With 2 bases clipped from V and 3 bases from J, the junction kept 2 bases outside the gene matches. The CDR3 extends over 16 amino acids. Germline CDR1 reads MNHNS; CDR2 reads SASEGT. CDR3 amino acids: CASSEWGLADTGELFF. For the CDR3, the DNA is TGTGCCAGCAGTGAATGGGGACTAGCGGACACCGGGGAGCTGTTTTTT.

A note on this clone: Other DNA sequences in this sample translate to the same CDR3. The rearrangement joins TRBV5-1 to TRBJ2-1; 10 bases line up with TRBD1. The CDR3 is 15 amino acids. Per the germline V gene, CDR1 is SGHRS and CDR2 is YFSETQ. The junction had 2 bases not matched to a gene; V was cut back by 4 bases and J by 1 base. The CDR3 bases are TGCGCCAGCAGCGTGGGACAGGGGTCCTACAATGAGCAGTTCTTC. It translates to CASSVGQGSYNEQFF.